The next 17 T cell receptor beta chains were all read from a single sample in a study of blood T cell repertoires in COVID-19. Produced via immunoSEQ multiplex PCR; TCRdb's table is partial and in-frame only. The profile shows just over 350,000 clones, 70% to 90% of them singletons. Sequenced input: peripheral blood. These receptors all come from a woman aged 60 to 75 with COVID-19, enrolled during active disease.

The CDR3 loop is CASSPPRTGYDEQYF. DNA of the CDR3: TGTGCCAGCAGCCCACCCCGGACAGGGTACGACGAGCAGTACTTC. This rearrangement joins TRBV7-8 to TRBJ2-7; 8 nucleotides line up with TRBD1. Germline V gives CDR1 SGHVS, CDR2 FQNEAQ. Losses at the gene ends were 5 bases for V and 5 bases for J; bases not matched to a gene: 11. The CDR3 consists of 15 residues. Full variable domain (missing parts from reference TRBV7-8 and TRBJ2-7): GAGVSQSPRYKVAKRGQDVALRCDPISGHVSLFWYQQALGQGPEFLTYFQNEAQLDKSGLPSDRFFAERPEGSVSTLKIQRTQQEDSAVYLCASSPPRTGYDEQYFGPGTRLTVT.

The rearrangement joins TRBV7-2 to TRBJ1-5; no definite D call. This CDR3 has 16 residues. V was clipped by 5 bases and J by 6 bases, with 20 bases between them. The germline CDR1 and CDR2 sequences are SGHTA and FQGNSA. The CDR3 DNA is TGTGCCAGCAGCCTCAGTCCCGCCCTACTAGGTCAGCCCCAGCATTTT. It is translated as CASSLSPALLGQPQHF.

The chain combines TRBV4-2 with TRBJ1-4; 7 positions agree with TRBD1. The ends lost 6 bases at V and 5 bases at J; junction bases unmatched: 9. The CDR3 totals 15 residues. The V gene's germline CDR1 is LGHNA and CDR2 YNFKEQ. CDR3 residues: CASRPRTGANEKLFF. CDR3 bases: TGTGCCAGCAGACCCCGGACAGGAGCAAATGAAAAACTGTTTTTT.

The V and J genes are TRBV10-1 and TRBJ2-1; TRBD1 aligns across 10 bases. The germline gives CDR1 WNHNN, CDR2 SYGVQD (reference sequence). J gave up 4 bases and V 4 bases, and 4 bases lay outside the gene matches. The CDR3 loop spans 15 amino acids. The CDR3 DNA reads TGCGCCAGCAGTGTGGGACAGGGGCCTTACAATGAGCAGTTCTTC. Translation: CASSVGQGPYNEQFF.

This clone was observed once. CDR3 residues: CASSQSPGGLDHVQYF. CDR3 DNA: TGTGCCAGCAGCCAGTCACCAGGGGGACTAGATCATGTGCAGTATTTT. The chain employs TRBV3-1 (or the pseudogene TRBV3-2) and TRBJ2-3, with a possible D match to TRBD2 (8 bases). Germline assignment: CDR1 LGHDT and CDR2 YNNKEL (reference sequence). V dropped 3 bases and J dropped 11 bases, with 24 bases sitting between them. The CDR3 contains 16 residues.

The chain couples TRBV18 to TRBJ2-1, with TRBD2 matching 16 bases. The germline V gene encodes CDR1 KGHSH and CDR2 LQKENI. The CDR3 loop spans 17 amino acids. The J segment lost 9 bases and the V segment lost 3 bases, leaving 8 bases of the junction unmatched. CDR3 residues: CASSPPGLAGGPLEQFF. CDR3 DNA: TGTGCCAGCTCACCCCCGGGACTAGCGGGGGGGCCGCTTGAGCAGTTCTTC.

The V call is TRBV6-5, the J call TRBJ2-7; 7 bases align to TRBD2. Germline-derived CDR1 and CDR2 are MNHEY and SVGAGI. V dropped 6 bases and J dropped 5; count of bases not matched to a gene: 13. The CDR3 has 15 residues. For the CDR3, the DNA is TGTGCCAGCAGGCTGCTTTTGGGAGGGATCCACGAGCAGTACTTC. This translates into CASRLLLGGIHEQYF.

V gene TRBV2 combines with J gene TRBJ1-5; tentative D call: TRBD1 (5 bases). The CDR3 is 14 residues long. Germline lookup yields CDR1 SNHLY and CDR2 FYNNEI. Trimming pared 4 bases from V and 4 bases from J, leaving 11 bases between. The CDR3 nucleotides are TGTGCCAGCAGTGTGGCAGGGCTAAATCAGCCCCAGCATTTT. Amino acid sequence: CASSVAGLNQPQHF. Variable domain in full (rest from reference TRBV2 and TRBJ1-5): EPEVTQTPSHQVTQMGQEVILRCVPISNHLYFYWYRQILGQKVEFLVSFYNNEISEKSEIFDDQFSVERPDGSNFTLKIRSTKLEDSAMYFCASSVAGLNQPQHFGDGTRLSIL.

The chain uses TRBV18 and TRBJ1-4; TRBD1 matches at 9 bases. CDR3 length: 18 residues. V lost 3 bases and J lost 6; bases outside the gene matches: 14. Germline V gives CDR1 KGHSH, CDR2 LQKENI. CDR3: CASSPGQGSRLRDEKLFF. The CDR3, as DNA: TGTGCCAGCTCACCGGGACAGGGTAGCCGTCTTCGGGATGAAAAACTGTTTTTT.

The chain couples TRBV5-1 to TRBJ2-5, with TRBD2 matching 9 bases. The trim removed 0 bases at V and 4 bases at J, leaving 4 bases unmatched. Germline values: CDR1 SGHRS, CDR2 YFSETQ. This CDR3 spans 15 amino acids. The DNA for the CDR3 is TGCGCCAGCAGCTTGGTGGCGGGGGGGCGAGAGACCCAGTACTTC. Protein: CASSLVAGGRETQYF.

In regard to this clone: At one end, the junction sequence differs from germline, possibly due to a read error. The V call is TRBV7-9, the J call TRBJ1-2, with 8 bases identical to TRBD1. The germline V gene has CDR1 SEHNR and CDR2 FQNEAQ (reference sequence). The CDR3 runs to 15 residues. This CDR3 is CASSLGQGAKYGYTF. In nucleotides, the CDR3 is TGTGCCAGCAGCTTAGGGCAGGGGGCTAAATATGGCTACACCTTC. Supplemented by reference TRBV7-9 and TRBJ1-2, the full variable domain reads DTGVSQNPRHKITKRGQNVTFRCDPISEHNRLYWYRQTLGQGPEFLTYFQNEAQLEKSRLLSDRFSAERPKGSFSTLEIQRTEQGDSAMYLCASSLGQGAKYGYTFGSGTRLTVV.

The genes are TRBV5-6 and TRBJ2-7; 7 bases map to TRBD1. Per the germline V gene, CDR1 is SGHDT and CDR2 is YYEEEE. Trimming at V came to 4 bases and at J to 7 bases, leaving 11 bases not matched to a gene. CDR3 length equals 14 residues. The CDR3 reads CASSPGQVSGEQYF. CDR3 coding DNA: TGTGCCAGCAGCCCCGGACAGGTTTCGGGGGAGCAGTACTTC.

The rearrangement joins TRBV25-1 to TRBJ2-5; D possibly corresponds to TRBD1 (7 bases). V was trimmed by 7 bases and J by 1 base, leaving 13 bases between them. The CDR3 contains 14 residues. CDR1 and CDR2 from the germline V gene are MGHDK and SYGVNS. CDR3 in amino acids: CASTRGEIQETQYF. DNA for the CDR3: TGTGCCAGCACCAGGGGGGAGATCCAAGAGACCCAGTACTTC.

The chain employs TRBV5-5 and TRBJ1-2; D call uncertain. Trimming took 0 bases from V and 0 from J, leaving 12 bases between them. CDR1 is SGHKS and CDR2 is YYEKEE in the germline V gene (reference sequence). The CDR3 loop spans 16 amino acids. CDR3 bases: TGTGCCAGCAGCTTGGAACAGCCTATAGCTAACTATGGCTACACCTTC. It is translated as CASSLEQPIANYGYTF.

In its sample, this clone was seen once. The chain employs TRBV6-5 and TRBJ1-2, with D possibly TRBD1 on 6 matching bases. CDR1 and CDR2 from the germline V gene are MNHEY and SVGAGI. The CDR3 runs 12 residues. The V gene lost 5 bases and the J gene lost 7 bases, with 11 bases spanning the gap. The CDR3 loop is CASSTGKGGYTF. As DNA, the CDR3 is TGTGCCAGCAGTACAGGGAAGGGTGGCTACACCTTC.

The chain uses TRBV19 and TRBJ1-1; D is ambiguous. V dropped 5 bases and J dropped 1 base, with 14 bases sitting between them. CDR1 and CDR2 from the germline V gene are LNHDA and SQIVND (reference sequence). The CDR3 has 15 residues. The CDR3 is CASSSFRIWNTEAFF. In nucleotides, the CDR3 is TGTGCCAGTAGTTCTTTCAGAATTTGGAACACTGAAGCTTTCTTT.

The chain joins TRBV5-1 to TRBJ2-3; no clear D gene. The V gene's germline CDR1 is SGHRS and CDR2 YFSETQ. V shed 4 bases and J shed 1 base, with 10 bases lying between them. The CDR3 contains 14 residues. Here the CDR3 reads CASSADFRTDTQYF. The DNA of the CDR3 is TGCGCCAGCAGCGCTGACTTCCGCACAGATACGCAGTATTTT.